These 9 T cell receptor beta chains share one sample of origin, sequenced in a study of T cell repertoires in cytomegalovirus infection. TCRdb ran MiXCR on the reads and lists one entry per CDR3 protein. The repertoire includes about 250,000 distinct CDR3 sequences, 5% to 8.5% of them detected once, and around 6.5% sits in the top ten. The sequenced material came from PBMCs. These receptors were taken from a human donor in good health (CMV status not recorded). Some clones in this sample may be carry-over from other donors' samples.

The V call is TRBV12-3 or TRBV12-4, the J call TRBJ2-2; possible D gene TRBD2, 5 bases. V was shortened by 2 bases and J by 7 bases, with 11 bases between the two germline ends. CDR3 length equals 14 residues. The CDR3 region has the DNA TGTGCCAGCAGTTTAATCGGGGATGGCGGGGAGCTGTTTTTT. Its translation is CASSLIGDGGELFF.

This clonotype was recorded at least ten times. The chain links TRBV6-6 to TRBJ1-1; 9 nucleotides align to TRBD1. The CDR3 consists of 16 residues. V dropped 1 base and J dropped 5; count of bases not matched to a gene: 8. The germline CDR1 and CDR2 sequences are MNHNY and SVGAGI (reference sequence). The CDR3 sequence is CASSYYGQGKGTEAFF. CDR3 DNA sequence: TGTGCCAGCAGTTACTACGGACAGGGGAAGGGAACTGAAGCTTTCTTT.

In its sample, this clonotype was seen many times. The J gene is TRBJ2-5, the V gene TRBV7-2; TRBD2 matches at 8 bases. The CDR3 sequence is 15 residues long. After removal of 6 bases from V and 2 bases from J, the junction contained 8 bases not matched to a gene. Germline V CDR1 and CDR2: SGHTA, FQGNSA. For the CDR3, the DNA is TGTGCCAGCAGACGGGCGGGGGGCCAACAAGAGACCCAGTACTTC. This codes for CASRRAGGQQETQYF.

This clonotype was counted ten times or more. The chain is built from TRBV7-3 and TRBJ1-1, with D unclear. The CDR3 sequence is 14 residues long. Trimming removed 5 bases at V and 4 bases at J, with 14 bases between. The germline V gene has CDR1 SGHTA and CDR2 FQGTGA. The CDR3: CASSLPESGTEAFF. The DNA of the CDR3 is TGTGCCAGCAGCCTACCCGAGTCGGGCACTGAAGCTTTCTTT.

Remarks on this clonotype: A much bigger clone sits one base away, suggesting this may be a read error. No conserved phenylalanine or tryptophan ends this CDR3, so it is likely a read error. This chain uses TRBV7-9 with TRBJ1-2, with 8 positions matching TRBD1. V lost 5 bases and J lost 8; bases outside the gene matches: 10. The CDR3 loop spans 14 amino acids. The germline V gene has CDR1 SEHNR and CDR2 FQNEAQ (reference sequence). The CDR3 loop reads CASSGRQGIDGYTY. CDR3 bases: TGTGCCAGCAGCGGACGACAGGGGATTGACGGCTACACCTAC.

This clonotype was observed many times. The chain joins TRBV29-1 to TRBJ2-7, with a possible D match to TRBD2 (5 bases). This CDR3 spans 11 amino acids. Looked up from germline, CDR1 is SQVTM and CDR2 is ANQGSEA. V gave up 7 bases and J gave up 1 base, with 8 bases separating them. Here the CDR3 DNA reads TGCAGCGCCGGGGAGTCCTACGAGCAGTACTTC. This sequence encodes CSAGESYEQYF.

Ten or more counts support this clonotype. The chain carries TRBV7-2 and TRBJ2-3; tentative D call: TRBD1 (6 bases). This CDR3 contains 16 residues. Germline V CDR1 and CDR2: SGHTA, FQGNSA. The ends were cut back, 3 bases at V and 4 bases at J, with 17 bases in the middle. CDR3 DNA sequence: TGTGCCAGCAGCTTCCCCCGGGACAAAGGGGCAGATACGCAGTATTTT. Translated: CASSFPRDKGADTQYF.

This clonotype was counted ten times or more. The chain combines TRBV6-2 or TRBV6-3 with TRBJ1-5; TRBD1 agrees at 8 bases. Trimming cost V 2 bases and J 6 bases; bases outside gene matches: 0. The germline V gene has CDR1 MNHEY and CDR2 SVGEGT. The CDR3 runs to 13 residues. The CDR3 spells CASSYDRGQPQHF. For the CDR3, the DNA is TGTGCCAGCAGTTACGACAGGGGTCAGCCCCAGCATTTT.

This clonotype was seen ten or more times. The rearrangement joins TRBV7-2 to TRBJ2-3; no reliable D call. The CDR3 length is 15 residues. V was pared by 2 bases and J by 0 bases, with 9 bases between. Germline V gene sequence: CDR1 SGHTA, CDR2 FQGNSA. CDR3: CASSLLPLSTDTQYF. The CDR3 nucleotides read TGTGCCAGCAGCTTACTCCCCCTAAGCACAGATACGCAGTATTTT.